One TCR beta chain is described in this entry. This entry is derived from a study of blood T cell repertoires in COVID-19. The overall study: Material from acute and convalescent COVID-19 was sourced from the United States, Italy and Spain. The analysed material was cDNA or gDNA that came from T cells, B-cell-depleted T cells, or PBMCs.

Deletions cut 1 base from V and 2 bases from J, with 9 bases between. The CDR3 spans 14 residues. Germline lookup yields CDR1 MGHDK and CDR2 SYGVNS. Clones were sequenced by immunoSEQ multiplex PCR, and TCRdb holds only the in-frame ones, with some missing. The repertoire holds around 200,000 clones, around 80% seen once, with roughly 2.9% in the top ten. V is TRBV25-1 and J is TRBJ2-7; no definite D call. Sequencing was performed on peripheral blood. The TCR originated in a man over 45 with active or convalescent COVID-19. DNA of the CDR3: TGTGCCAGCAGTGAATCGAGCGCTACCTACGAGCAGTACTTC. This encodes CASSESSATYEQYF.